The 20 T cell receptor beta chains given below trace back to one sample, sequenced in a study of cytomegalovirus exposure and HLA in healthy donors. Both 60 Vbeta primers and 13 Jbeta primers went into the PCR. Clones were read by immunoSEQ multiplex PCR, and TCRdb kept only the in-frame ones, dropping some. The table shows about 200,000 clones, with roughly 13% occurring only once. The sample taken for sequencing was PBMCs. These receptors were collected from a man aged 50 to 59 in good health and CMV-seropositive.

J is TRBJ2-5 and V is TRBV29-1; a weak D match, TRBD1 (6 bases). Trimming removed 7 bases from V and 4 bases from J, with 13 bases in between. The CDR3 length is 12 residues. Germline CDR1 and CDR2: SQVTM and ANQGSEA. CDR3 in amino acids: CSGGHIRETQYF. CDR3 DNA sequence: TGCAGCGGGGGGCATATCAGAGAGACCCAGTACTTC.

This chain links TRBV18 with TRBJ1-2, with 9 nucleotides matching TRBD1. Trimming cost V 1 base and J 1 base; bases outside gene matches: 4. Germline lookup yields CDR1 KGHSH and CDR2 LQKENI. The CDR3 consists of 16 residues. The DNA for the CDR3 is TGTGCCAGCTCACCACGAGACAGGGGGATTAACTATGGCTACACCTTC. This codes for CASSPRDRGINYGYTF.

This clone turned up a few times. The CDR3 region is CATGPGGAEAFF. The CDR3 nucleotides are TGTGCCACTGGGCCCGGGGGGGCTGAAGCTTTCTTT. The chain employs TRBV10-3 and TRBJ1-1, with D possibly being TRBD1 (5 bases). Deletions cut 10 bases from V and 6 bases from J, with 15 bases between. The CDR3 consists of 12 residues. The germline gives CDR1 ENHRY, CDR2 SYGVKD.

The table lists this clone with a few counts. CDR3 residues: CASSLNFHYTF. Written as DNA, the CDR3 is TGTGCCAGCAGCTTGAACTTCCACTACACCTTC. The genes are TRBV7-9 and TRBJ1-2; D is ambiguous. The length of the CDR3 is 11 residues. Germline assignment: CDR1 SEHNR and CDR2 FQNEAQ (reference sequence). Between the trimmed V and J ends, which lost 3 bases and 10 bases, there was a span of 9 bases.

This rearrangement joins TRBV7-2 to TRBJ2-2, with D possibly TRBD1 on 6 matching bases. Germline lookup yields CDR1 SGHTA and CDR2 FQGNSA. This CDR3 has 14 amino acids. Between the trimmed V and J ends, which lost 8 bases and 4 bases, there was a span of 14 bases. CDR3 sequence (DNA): TGTGCCAGCGTTTGGGACATTTTCACCGGGGAGCTGTTTTTT. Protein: CASVWDIFTGELFF.

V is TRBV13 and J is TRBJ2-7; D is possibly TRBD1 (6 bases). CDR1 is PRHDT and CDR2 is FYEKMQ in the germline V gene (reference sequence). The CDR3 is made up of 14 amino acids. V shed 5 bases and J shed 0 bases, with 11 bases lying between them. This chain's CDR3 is CASSDGQLSYEQYF. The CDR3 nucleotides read TGTGCCAGCAGCGATGGACAGCTCTCCTACGAGCAGTACTTC.

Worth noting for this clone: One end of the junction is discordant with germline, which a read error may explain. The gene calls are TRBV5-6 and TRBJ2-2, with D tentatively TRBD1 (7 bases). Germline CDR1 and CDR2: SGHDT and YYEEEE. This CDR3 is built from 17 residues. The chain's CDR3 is CASSLGGVEKGTGEMFF. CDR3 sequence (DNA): TGTGCCAGCAGCTTGGGGGGGGTGGAAAAGGGCACAGGGGAGATGTTTTTT.

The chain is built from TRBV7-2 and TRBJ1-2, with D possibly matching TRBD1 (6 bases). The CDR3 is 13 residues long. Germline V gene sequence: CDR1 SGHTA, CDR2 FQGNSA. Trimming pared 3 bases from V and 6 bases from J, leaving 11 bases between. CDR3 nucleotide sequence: TGTGCCAGCAGCTTCCGGACAGCGGATGGCTACACCTTC. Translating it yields CASSFRTADGYTF.

The CDR3 DNA is TGTGCCAGCAGCCACCGGGACAGACCCTACGAGCAGTACGTC. Protein: CASSHRDRPYEQYV. The chain is built from TRBV13 and TRBJ2-7, with 7 bases identical to TRBD1. V gave up 5 bases and J gave up 2 bases; unmatched junction bases: 6. The CDR3 has 14 residues. In germline, CDR1 is PRHDT, CDR2 FYEKMQ (reference sequence).

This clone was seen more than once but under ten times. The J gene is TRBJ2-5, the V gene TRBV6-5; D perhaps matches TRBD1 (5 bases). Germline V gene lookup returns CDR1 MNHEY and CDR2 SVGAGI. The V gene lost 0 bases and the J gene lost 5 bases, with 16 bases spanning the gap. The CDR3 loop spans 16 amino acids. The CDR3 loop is CASSYSRFQGRETQYF. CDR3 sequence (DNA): TGTGCCAGCAGTTACTCGAGGTTTCAGGGCCGGGAGACCCAGTACTTC.

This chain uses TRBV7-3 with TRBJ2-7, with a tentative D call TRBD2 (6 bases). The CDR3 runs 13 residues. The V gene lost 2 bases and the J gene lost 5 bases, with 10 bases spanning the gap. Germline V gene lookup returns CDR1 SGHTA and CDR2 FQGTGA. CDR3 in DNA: TGTGCCAGCAGCTTAGCGAGGGAGGACGAGCAGTACTTC. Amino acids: CASSLAREDEQYF. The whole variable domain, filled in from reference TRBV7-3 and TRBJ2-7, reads GAGVSQTPSNKVTEKGKYVELRCDPISGHTALYWYRQSLGQGPEFLIYFQGTGAADDSGLPNDRFFAVRPEGSVSTLKIQRTERGDSAVYLCASSLAREDEQYFGPGTRLTVT.

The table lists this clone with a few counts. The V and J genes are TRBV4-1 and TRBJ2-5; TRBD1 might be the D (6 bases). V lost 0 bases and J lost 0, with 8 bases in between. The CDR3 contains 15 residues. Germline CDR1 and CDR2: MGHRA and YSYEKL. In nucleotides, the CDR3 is TGCGCCAGCAGCCAAGATTGGACAGACCAAGAGACCCAGTACTTC. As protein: CASSQDWTDQETQYF.

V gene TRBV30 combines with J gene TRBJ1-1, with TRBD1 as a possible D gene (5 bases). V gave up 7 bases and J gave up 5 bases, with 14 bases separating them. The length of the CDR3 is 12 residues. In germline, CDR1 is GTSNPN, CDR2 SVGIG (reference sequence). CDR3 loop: CAYHLGRTEAFF. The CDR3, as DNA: TGTGCCTACCATCTGGGGCGGACTGAAGCTTTCTTT.

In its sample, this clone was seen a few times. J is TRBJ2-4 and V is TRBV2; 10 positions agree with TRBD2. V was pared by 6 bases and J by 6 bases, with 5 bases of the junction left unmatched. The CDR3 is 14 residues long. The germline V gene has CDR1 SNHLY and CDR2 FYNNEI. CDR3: CASRGGLAANIQYF. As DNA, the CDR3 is TGTGCCAGCAGGGGAGGACTAGCGGCAAACATTCAGTACTTC.

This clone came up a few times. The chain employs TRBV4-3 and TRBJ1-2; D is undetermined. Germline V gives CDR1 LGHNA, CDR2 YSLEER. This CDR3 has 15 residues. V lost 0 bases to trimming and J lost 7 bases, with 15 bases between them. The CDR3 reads CASSQEIGGSLGYTF. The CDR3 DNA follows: TGCGCCAGCAGCCAAGAAATCGGAGGGTCGCTTGGCTACACCTTC.

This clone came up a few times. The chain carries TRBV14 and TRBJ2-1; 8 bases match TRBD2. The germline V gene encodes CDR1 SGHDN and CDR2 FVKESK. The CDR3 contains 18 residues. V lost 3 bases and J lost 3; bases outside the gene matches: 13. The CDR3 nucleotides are TGTGCCAGCAGCCATACCTCCCAAAAGCGGGGGAACTACAATGAGCAGTTCTTC. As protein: CASSHTSQKRGNYNEQFF.

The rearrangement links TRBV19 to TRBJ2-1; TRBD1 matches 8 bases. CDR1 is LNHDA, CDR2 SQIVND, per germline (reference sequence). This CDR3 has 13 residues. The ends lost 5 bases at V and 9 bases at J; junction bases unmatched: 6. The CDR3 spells CASSSTGGTEQFF. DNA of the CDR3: TGTGCCAGTAGTTCAACAGGGGGTACTGAGCAGTTCTTC.

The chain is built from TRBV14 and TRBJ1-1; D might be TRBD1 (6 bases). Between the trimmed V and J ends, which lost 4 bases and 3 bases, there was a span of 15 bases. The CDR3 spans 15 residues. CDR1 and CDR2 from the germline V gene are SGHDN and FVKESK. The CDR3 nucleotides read TGTGCCAGCAGCCGAAACAGGGATTCTGACACTGAAGCTTTCTTT. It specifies CASSRNRDSDTEAFF. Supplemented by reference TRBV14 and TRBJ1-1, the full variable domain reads EAGVTQFPSHSVIEKGQTVTLRCDPISGHDNLYWYRRVMGKEIKFLLHFVKESKQDESGMPNNRFLAERTGGTYSTLKVQPAELEDSGVYFCASSRNRDSDTEAFFGQGTRLTVV.

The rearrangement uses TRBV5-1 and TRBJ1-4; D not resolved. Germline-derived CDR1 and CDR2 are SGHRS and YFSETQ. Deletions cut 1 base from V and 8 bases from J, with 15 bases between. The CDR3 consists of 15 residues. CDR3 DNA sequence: TGCGCCAGCAGCTTGATGGCCTCACCTTCCGAAAAACTGTTTTTT. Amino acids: CASSLMASPSEKLFF.

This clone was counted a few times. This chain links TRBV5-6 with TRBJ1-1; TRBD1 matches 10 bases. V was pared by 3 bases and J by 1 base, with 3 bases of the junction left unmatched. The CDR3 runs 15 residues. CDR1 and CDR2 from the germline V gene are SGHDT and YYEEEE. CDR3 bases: TGTGCCAGCAGCTCTCGACAGGGGGCGAACACTGAAGCTTTCTTT. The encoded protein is CASSSRQGANTEAFF.